What follows are 32 T cell receptor beta chains derived from one specimen sequenced in a study of sequential checkpoint blockade in melanoma (dated by TCRdb to between 2017 and 2020). Receptor libraries were prepared by the immunoSEQ multiplex PCR assay. In TCRdb, the immuneACCESS table is reduced to in-frame sequences with V and J assigned. These tables do not hold every clone; where another copy was compared, an unresolved V gene accounts for under half, and the others remain unexplained. Present in this sample are fewer than 10,000 clones, roughly nine tenths of which were seen just once. About 15% of the sample belongs to the ten largest clones. The sample's treatment or condition label, decoded: randomized to nivolumab then ipilimumab (arm A) or the reverse (arm B). This specimen consisted of CD8+ T cells sorted from blood (inferred from file names), obtained from a patient given nivolumab and ipilimumab in sequence. The receptors derive from a human donor with melanoma.

The chain joins TRBV5-4 to TRBJ1-6; TRBD1 might be the D (5 bases). V was clipped by 2 bases and J by 8 bases, with 8 bases between them. CDR1 is SGHNT and CDR2 is YYREEE in the germline V gene (reference sequence). The CDR3 runs 13 residues. The CDR3 nucleotides are TGTGCCAGCAGCTTTGAAGGGGATTCACCCCTCCACTTT. Translated: CASSFEGDSPLHF.

The V gene is TRBV5-4, the J gene TRBJ1-1, with 10 bases matching TRBD1. Germline CDR1 SGHNT, CDR2 YYREEE (reference sequence). The CDR3 runs 16 residues. Trimming took 3 bases from V and 5 from J; bases not matched to a gene: 10. The CDR3 loop is CASSWGGGQGVTEAFF. As DNA, the CDR3 is TGTGCCAGCAGCTGGGGGGGTGGACAGGGGGTAACTGAAGCTTTCTTT. Looking up the rest from reference TRBV5-4 and TRBJ1-1 gives the full variable domain: ETGVTQSPTHLIKTRGQQVTLRCSSQSGHNTVSWYQQALGQGPQFIFQYYREEENGRGNFPPRFSGLQFPNYSSELNVNALELDDSALYLCASSWGGGQGVTEAFFGQGTRLTVV.

V usage is TRBV2 and J usage is TRBJ2-7, with TRBD1 matching 10 bases. J lost 5 bases, V lost 11 bases, and 12 bases had no gene match. CDR3 length: 14 residues. The germline V gene has CDR1 SNHLY and CDR2 FYNNEI. The CDR3 loop is CAGSPGTGENEQYF. The DNA for the CDR3 is TGTGCCGGAAGCCCAGGGACAGGGGAGAACGAGCAGTACTTC.

The chain couples TRBV29-1 to TRBJ1-1, with 7 positions matching TRBD1. Germline V lookup: CDR1 SQVTM, CDR2 ANQGSEA. The CDR3 covers 13 residues. With V trimmed by 4 bases and J by 2 bases, 4 bases remained unmatched. CDR3 in amino acids: CSVGGTANTEAFF. The CDR3 DNA reads TGCAGCGTTGGCGGGACAGCAAACACTGAAGCTTTCTTT.

V gene TRBV5-8 combines with J gene TRBJ2-1, with 9 nucleotides matching TRBD1. Germline V lookup: CDR1 SGHTS, CDR2 YDEGEE. Trimming removed 3 bases from V and 4 bases from J; junction bases left unmatched: 5. The CDR3 contains 15 residues. The CDR3 DNA follows: TGTGCCAGCAGCTCCGGGACAGGGTATTACAATGAGCAGTTCTTC. Its protein product is CASSSGTGYYNEQFF. The whole variable domain, remainder taken from reference TRBV5-8 and TRBJ2-1, is EAGVTQSPTHLIKTRGQQATLRCSPISGHTSVYWYQQALGLGLQFLLWYDEGEERNRGNFPPRFSGRQFPNYSSELNVNALELEDSALYLCASSSGTGYYNEQFFGPGTRLTVL.

This rearrangement joins TRBV7-9 to TRBJ2-7; D is possibly TRBD2 (5 bases). The V end was cut by 1 base, the J end by 7 bases, with 14 bases between. Germline CDR1 is SEHNR and CDR2 is FQNEAQ (reference sequence). The CDR3 length is 14 residues. The CDR3: CASSLDEGLREQYF. As DNA, the CDR3 is TGTGCCAGCAGCTTAGATGAGGGTTTAAGGGAGCAGTACTTC.

The V call is TRBV5-5, the J call TRBJ1-1; D is undetermined. CDR1 is SGHKS, CDR2 YYEKEE, per germline (reference sequence). The germline V and J ends were trimmed by 4 bases and 4 bases, with 11 bases remaining between them. There are 13 residues in the CDR3. CDR3 in amino acids: CASSPVSGTEAFF. In DNA, the CDR3 is TGTGCCAGCAGCCCTGTGAGTGGCACTGAAGCTTTCTTT.

The chain links TRBV5-1 to TRBJ2-7; the D gene is possibly TRBD2 (5 bases). Trimming took 0 bases from V and 2 from J, leaving 18 bases between them. This CDR3 has 17 residues. The germline gives CDR1 SGHRS, CDR2 YFSETQ. CDR3 sequence (DNA): TGCGCCAGCAGCTTGGCTTTTCGGAGGCCTAGCACCTACGAGCAGTACTTC. Protein sequence: CASSLAFRRPSTYEQYF.

This clone was seen a single time. CDR3 bases: TGTGCCAGCAGCTCAGGGGTCTACAATGAGCAGTTCTTC. Amino acids: CASSSGVYNEQFF. The chain combines TRBV27 with TRBJ2-1; a weak D match, TRBD1 (6 bases). The length of the CDR3 is 13 residues. Germline CDR1 reads MNHEY; CDR2 reads SMNVEV (reference sequence). The V gene lost 6 bases and the J gene lost 3 bases, with 9 bases spanning the gap.

The V gene is TRBV15, the J gene TRBJ2-3, with 7 positions matching TRBD1. This CDR3 has 14 residues. The ends lost 1 base at V and 9 bases at J; junction bases unmatched: 7. CDR1 is LNHNV and CDR2 is YYDKDF in the germline V gene (reference sequence). Here the CDR3 DNA reads TGTGCCACCAGCAGAGCTGGGACAGCTGACACGCAGTATTTT. Translated: CATSRAGTADTQYF.

This clone has just one count. The chain is built from TRBV7-3 and TRBJ1-1; D is unclear. Germline V gene lookup returns CDR1 SGHTA and CDR2 FQGTGA. The ends were cut back, 5 bases at V and 1 base at J, with 14 bases in the middle. This CDR3 contains 15 residues. The chain's CDR3 is CASSPSGGANTEAFF. The DNA of the CDR3 is TGTGCCAGCAGCCCGTCGGGAGGAGCGAACACTGAAGCTTTCTTT. The full variable domain, its missing parts supplied by reference TRBV7-3 and TRBJ1-1, is GAGVSQTPSNKVTEKGKYVELRCDPISGHTALYWYRQSLGQGPEFLIYFQGTGAADDSGLPNDRFFAVRPEGSVSTLKIQRTERGDSAVYLCASSPSGGANTEAFFGQGTRLTVV.

J is TRBJ1-1 and V is TRBV27; D remains unclear. V dropped 5 bases and J dropped 0 bases, with 19 bases sitting between them. The CDR3 length is 17 residues. Germline CDR1 and CDR2: MNHEY and SMNVEV (reference sequence). The CDR3 DNA sequence: TGTGCCAGCAGTACCGAGACTCTACCCCCCATGAACACTGAAGCTTTCTTT. Translation gives CASSTETLPPMNTEAFF.

This clone was observed once. The chain employs TRBV6-5 and TRBJ2-7, with 8 bases that match TRBD1. V was clipped by 6 bases and J by 5 bases; unmatched bases: 6. The CDR3 spans 13 residues. Germline loops: CDR1 MNHEY, CDR2 SVGAGI. The DNA for the CDR3 is TGTGCCAGCAGCGCAGGGGGCCGTAACGAGCAGTACGTC. It yields the protein CASSAGGRNEQYV.

CDR3 bases: TGCGCCAGCAGCGCTCCCGGGACAGGGGGTGCGAACTATGGCTACACCTTC. Translating it yields CASSAPGTGGANYGYTF. This chain joins TRBV5-1 and TRBJ1-2; TRBD1 matches at 11 bases. The CDR3 runs to 17 residues. Germline V gene data show CDR1 as SGHRS and CDR2 as YFSETQ. V shed 4 bases, J shed 2 bases, and the junction held 10 bases outside the gene matches.

V gene TRBV28 combines with J gene TRBJ2-7; 7 nucleotides line up with TRBD2. The V and J ends lost 3 bases and 3 bases, in that order; junction bases with no gene match: 8. Germline loops: CDR1 MDHEN, CDR2 SYDVKM. CDR3 length: 15 amino acids. For the CDR3, the DNA is TGTGCCAGCAGTTTGGGCGGGAGCGATGGCTACGAGCAGTACGTC. Its protein is CASSLGGSDGYEQYV.

This chain joins TRBV4-2 and TRBJ2-7, with D possibly being TRBD1 (6 bases). Germline CDR1 and CDR2: LGHNA and YNFKEQ. The CDR3 loop spans 15 amino acids. V lost 6 bases and J 3 bases, leaving 18 bases between the germline ends. Here the CDR3 reads CASSPAAGDYYEQYF. Written as DNA, the CDR3 is TGTGCCAGCAGTCCCGCTGCAGGGGATTACTACGAGCAGTACTTC.

This rearrangement joins TRBV11-2 to TRBJ2-7; D might be TRBD1 (5 bases). CDR3 length: 15 amino acids. The ends were cut back, 1 base at V and 2 bases at J, with 12 bases in the middle. Germline CDR1 SGHAT, CDR2 FQNNGV. The CDR3 DNA reads TGTGCCAGCAGCTTAGGGTTTGACAGTACCTACGAGCAGTACTTC. This gives the protein CASSLGFDSTYEQYF.

This rearrangement joins TRBV27 to TRBJ1-1, with no clear D. The V gene's germline CDR1 is MNHEY and CDR2 SMNVEV (reference sequence). This CDR3 is 14 amino acids long. V dropped 4 bases and J dropped 3 bases, with 12 bases sitting between them. CDR3 amino acids: CASSSLSVHTEAFF. The DNA of the CDR3 is TGTGCCAGCAGTTCTTTATCGGTCCACACTGAAGCTTTCTTT.

The chain carries TRBV5-8 and TRBJ2-7; D is possibly TRBD1 (7 bases). The CDR3 contains 15 residues. The germline V gene has CDR1 SGHTS and CDR2 YDEGEE. V was trimmed by 4 bases and J by 3 bases, leaving 17 bases between them. CDR3 nucleotide sequence: TGTGCCAGCAGCCGGGGGAGGACAGGCAACTACGAGCAGTACGTC. It specifies CASSRGRTGNYEQYV.

The rearrangement links TRBV4-3 to TRBJ2-7, with TRBD1 matching over 8 bases. V gave up 1 base and J gave up 4 bases; unmatched junction bases: 6. The CDR3 runs 15 residues. The germline V gene encodes CDR1 LGHNA and CDR2 YSLEER. The CDR3: CASSQGTGMGYEQYV. The DNA of the CDR3 is TGCGCCAGCAGCCAAGGGACAGGGATGGGTTACGAGCAGTACGTC.

The rearrangement joins TRBV30 to TRBJ1-2; D is unresolved. This CDR3 comprises 10 residues. The V gene's germline CDR1 is GTSNPN and CDR2 SVGIG (reference sequence). Trimming took off 8 bases at V and 7 bases at J, with 11 bases between the two ends. The CDR3 region has the DNA TGTGCCGTCGAGAGGGTTGGCTACACCTTC. Amino acid sequence: CAVERVGYTF.

The CDR3 reads CASSLTGGWQSQHF. The CDR3 region has the DNA TGTGCCAGCAGCCTGACAGGGGGCTGGCAGTCCCAGCATTTT. The chain joins TRBV7-9 to TRBJ1-5, with TRBD1 matching over 10 bases. Germline V CDR1 and CDR2: SEHNR, FQNEAQ (reference sequence). The CDR3 spans 14 residues. The junction had 9 bases not matched to a gene; V was cut back by 5 bases and J by 11 bases.

This chain uses TRBV6-5 with TRBJ2-7, with a possible D match to TRBD1 (7 bases). Per the germline V gene, CDR1 is MNHEY and CDR2 is SVGAGI. The CDR3 spans 14 residues. V lost 2 bases and J lost 3, with 11 bases in between. CDR3 in amino acids: CASSYGGGGYEQYF. In nucleotides, the CDR3 is TGTGCCAGCAGTTACGGAGGGGGCGGCTACGAGCAGTACTTC.

The rearrangement uses TRBV5-6 and TRBJ2-7, with 11 nucleotides matching TRBD2. The CDR3 sequence is 16 residues long. The germline V gene has CDR1 SGHDT and CDR2 YYEEEE. Trimming cost V 6 bases and J 0 bases; bases outside gene matches: 8. CDR3 loop: CASTSIAGGPSYEQYV. The CDR3 DNA is TGTGCCAGCACCTCAATAGCGGGAGGGCCCTCCTACGAGCAGTACGTC.

The rearrangement uses TRBV7-9 and TRBJ2-7; 11 bases agree with TRBD1. The germline V gene encodes CDR1 SEHNR and CDR2 FQNEAQ (reference sequence). Trimming at V came to 6 bases and at J to 3 bases, leaving 7 bases not matched to a gene. The CDR3 covers 15 residues. The CDR3 here is CASRSSGTGGYEQYF. The CDR3 DNA reads TGTGCCAGCAGATCTTCCGGGACAGGGGGCTACGAGCAGTACTTC.

This clone showed up just a few times. The V gene is TRBV5-6, the J gene TRBJ1-2; no clear D. V was trimmed by 4 bases and J by 8 bases, leaving 18 bases between them. Germline V lookup: CDR1 SGHDT, CDR2 YYEEEE. This CDR3 is 14 amino acids long. DNA of the CDR3: TGTGCCAGCAGCGACGGCGGGCTCTTTACCGGCTACACCTTC. Its translation is CASSDGGLFTGYTF.

The chain uses TRBV27 and TRBJ1-1, with D hard to call. V shed 7 bases and J shed 1 base, with 4 bases lying between them. Germline CDR1 and CDR2: MNHEY and SMNVEV (reference sequence). This CDR3 is 11 amino acids long. The CDR3 DNA is TGTGCCAGCATCAGGAACACTGAAGCTTTCTTT. Residues: CASIRNTEAFF.

This clone turned up a few times. The chain carries TRBV5-8 and TRBJ1-2; the match to TRBD1 covers 10 bases. The CDR3 covers 14 residues. V trimming: 1 base; J trimming: 4 bases; junction bases outside the gene matches: 1. Germline V lookup: CDR1 SGHTS, CDR2 YDEGEE. The CDR3 is CASSLRTGGYGYTF. The DNA of the CDR3 is TGTGCCAGCAGCTTGAGGACAGGGGGCTATGGCTACACCTTC.

As DNA, the CDR3 is TGCGCCAGCAGACCAGACAGGGGTTATGGCTACACCTTC. It codes for CASRPDRGYGYTF. The chain carries TRBV5-1 and TRBJ1-2; TRBD1 matches 8 bases. Germline V gives CDR1 SGHRS, CDR2 YFSETQ. CDR3 length: 13 amino acids. V lost 5 bases, J lost 5 bases, and 5 bases stayed unmatched. The full variable domain, rest sourced from reference TRBV5-1 and TRBJ1-2, is KAGVTQTPRYLIKTRGQQVTLSCSPISGHRSVSWYQQTPGQGLQFLFEYFSETQRNKGNFPGRFSGRQFSNSRSEMNVSTLELGDSALYLCASRPDRGYGYTFGSGTRLTVV.

CDR3 bases: TGTGCCAGCAGTTTGGCAGGGAACAATCAGCCCCAGCATTTT. Its translation: CASSLAGNNQPQHF. V usage is TRBV27 and J usage is TRBJ1-5, with D possibly TRBD1 on 5 matching bases. Trimming took off 3 bases at V and 3 bases at J, with 9 bases between the two ends. Germline CDR1 reads MNHEY; CDR2 reads SMNVEV (reference sequence). The CDR3 is 14 amino acids.

The chain couples TRBV4-1 to TRBJ2-7; D uncertain. Germline CDR1 reads MGHRA; CDR2 reads YSYEKL. Trimming cost V 3 bases and J 3 bases, with 12 bases left between them. The CDR3 contains 14 residues. The DNA of the CDR3 is TGCGCCAGCAGCCAGGGCCACTTCGGCTACGAGCAGTACGTC. Translating gives CASSQGHFGYEQYV.

The CDR3 reads CASSITGLSYNEQFF. CDR3 nucleotide sequence: TGTGCCAGTAGTATTACAGGGCTCTCCTACAATGAGCAGTTCTTC. The rearrangement uses TRBV19 and TRBJ2-1; tentative D call: TRBD1 (6 bases). Germline V lookup: CDR1 LNHDA, CDR2 SQIVND (reference sequence). The CDR3 runs to 15 residues. The V and J ends lost 3 bases and 0 bases respectively, with 9 bases between them.